This T cell receptor (beta chain) was found in a study of a mutant IDH1 vaccine in newly diagnosed glioma. For the study at large: Treated patients, averaging 40.4 years, were roughly 60% male and roughly 38% female.

Specified time point: week 23, last vaccination. The content of each vaccine dose was 300 ug of mutant IDH1 20-mer peptide, and topical imiquimod accompanied it. Regarding this clone: Antigen unknown.

TCRdb's table, derived via immunoSEQ multiplex PCR, lists solely in-frame clones and lacks some. The repertoire consists of some 70,000 clones, with nearly 85% occurring once and the leading ten covering 13%. The TCR originated in a man between 18 and 35 years old with glioma. The sequencing here drew on PBMCs, taken from a glioma patient whose treatment included an IDH1 peptide vaccine.

The CDR3 sequence: CASSFKTVLSYEQYF. CDR3 nucleotides: TGTGCCAGCAGCTTTAAAACAGTCCTCTCCTACGAGCAGTACTTC. The genes are TRBV5-8 and TRBJ2-7, with D unresolved. Germline CDR1 reads SGHTS; CDR2 reads YDEGEE. The CDR3 runs 15 residues. V was pared by 2 bases and J by 0 bases, with 12 bases between.